The TCR beta chain under discussion was sequenced for a study of shared clonotypes between healthy human individuals (TCRdb year 2020). For the wider study: Three men and a couple of women, aged 18 to 49 years, made up the cohort. The study deeply sequenced blood TCR repertoires of 5 or 6 healthy adults to estimate repertoire size and the extent of clonotype sharing between individuals. For each donor, CD4 naive and CD4 memory were each given three plates, CD8 naive was given two plates, and CD8 memory was given one plate. To increase sequencing depth and limit assay-specific biases, different laboratories used diverse techniques to prepare libraries and sequence TCR repertoires. Leukapheresis yielded between about 0.85 and 10 billion PBMCs per donor. The paper as a whole reports these results and caveats: Even with the large sequencing depth, rarefaction of the sorted-subset datasets indicated that sequencing was incomplete. Naive subsets generally had larger estimated clonotype richness than memory subsets did. Pairwise subsampling led to the expectation that sequencing depth would affect the degree of clonotype sharing among donors. Because the study included only a small number of donors, the genetic and exposure-history diversity represented was limited. Sampling was limited to blood, and TCR repertoires in tissue likely differ from TCR repertoires in blood. Compared with non-shared clonotypes, the clonotypes found in all four sorted-subset donors had higher generation probabilities. Approximately 5% of naive CD4, 3.5% of naive CD8, about 2.1% of memory CD4, and less than 0.45% of memory CD8 clonotypes were shared across several donors.

Using the deep immunoSEQ assay, TCR CDR3 regions were amplified from genomic DNA by multiplex PCR. Genomic DNA extracted from each cell subset was distributed evenly over all wells of several immunoSEQ 96-well plates, and each plate served as one replicate. Each replicate PCR for sorted subsets received around 200 ng genomic DNA, equal to tens of thousands of T cell genomes. Purified libraries were measured with a Qubit 3.0 fluorometer, size-checked on a Bioanalyzer 2100, and measured again with the KAPA Library Quantification kit. Each immunoSEQ 96-well plate was sequenced on its own single-read 150-cycle Illumina NextSeq 550 flow cell. As for the authors' bioinformatics: Because the immunoSEQ output included only junctional sequences and no quality scores, the filtering could not be the same as the filtering used for full-length reads. Sequences were annotated with PyIR, a Python wrapper for IgBLAST v1.9, using IMGT germline references to assign V/J genes and CDR3. Reads were filtered out if the reads had weak V/J assignments (E-value above 1e-6), no CDR3, stop codons, out-of-frame junctions, or ambiguous translated residues. A V3J clonotype was defined by an identical inferred V gene, J gene, and CDR3 amino acid sequence. To compute the percentage overlap between repertoires, the number of shared unique clonotypes was divided by the size of the smaller repertoire. Three approaches were used to assess repertoire richness: RTK rarefaction, the Chao1 estimator, and Recon v2.1 estimates of unobserved clonotypes. Generation probabilities for all TCRbeta clonotypes obtained by the gDNA method from a handful of donors were computed using OLGA. Not all clones reach the TCRdb copy of this immuneACCESS table, which keeps in-frame sequences only. Checked studies attribute under half of the gap to unresolved V genes and leave the rest unexplained. That table gives V, J and clone size, and the DNA gave D and trimming. For this sample the table gives about 690,000 clones, of which less than 95% were detected only once. 30% to 40% of the sample belongs to the ten largest clones.

According to the germline V gene, CDR1 reads SGHDT and CDR2 reads YYEEEE. The CDR3 sequence holds 14 residues, the cysteine and phenylalanine included. Left in the record is the CDR3 DNA by itself, 42 bases read in frame from the first base. Compared with germline, V lacks 4 bases and J lacks 6 bases; bases without a gene match: 8. Of note for this clone: Its antigen is still unknown. No clone much larger than this one lies a single base away; base qualities are absent.

Donors were healthy HIV-negative adults with no recently reported acute infections or vaccinations. Only Caucasian adults living in Nashville, Tennessee, USA were represented among the donors. CD8 memory samples were composed of magnetically selected CD45RO+ cells combined with CCR7-negative CD45RA+ effector memory (TemRA) cells. Blood was collected by leukapheresis, and PBMCs were isolated by Ficoll-Histopaque density gradient centrifugation and then cryopreserved in liquid nitrogen vapor phase. Analytical flow cytometry was used to check the purity and quantity of every magnetically sorted T cell population. Each sorted fraction had its genomic DNA isolated and then quantified by UV absorbance on a Nanodrop 2000c.

The sample was memory CD8+ T cells from PBMCs. Interpreted using the paper, the cell subset or site label stands for: CD45RO+ cells pooled with CCR7-negative TemRA cells. This receptor chain uses TRBV5-6 and TRBJ2-7; 9 nucleotides in the junction match TRBD2. This receptor was obtained from a man between 18 and 35 years old in good health. Some clones in this sample may be carry-over from other donors' samples. The DNA sequence is TGTGCCAGCAGCCGTAGCGGGGGAGGGCGCGAGCAGTACTTC. Translated, it gives CASSRSGGGREQYF.